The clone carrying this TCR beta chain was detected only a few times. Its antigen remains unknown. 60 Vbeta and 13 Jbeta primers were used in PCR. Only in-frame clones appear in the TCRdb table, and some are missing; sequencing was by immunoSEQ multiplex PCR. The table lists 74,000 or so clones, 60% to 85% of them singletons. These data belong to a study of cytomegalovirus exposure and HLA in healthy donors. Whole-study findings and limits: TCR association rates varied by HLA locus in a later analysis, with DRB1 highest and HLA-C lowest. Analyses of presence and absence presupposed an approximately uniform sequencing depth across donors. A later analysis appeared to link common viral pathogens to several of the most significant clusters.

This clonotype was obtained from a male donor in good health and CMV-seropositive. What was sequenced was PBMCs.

This chain's CDR3 is CASSLEGGAGYYEQYF. In nucleotides, the CDR3 is TGTGCCAGCAGCTTAGAAGGGGGGGCCGGGTACTACGAGCAGTACTTC. This chain joins TRBV7-9 and TRBJ2-7; the D gene is possibly TRBD2 (7 bases). Trimming left V 1 base short and J 3 bases short, with 16 bases between. Looked up from germline, CDR1 is SEHNR and CDR2 is FQNEAQ (reference sequence). This CDR3 is built from 16 residues. Based on the CDR3 plus reference TRBV7-9 and TRBJ2-7, the full variable domain is DTGVSQNPRHKITKRGQNVTFRCDPISEHNRLYWYRQTLGQGPEFLTYFQNEAQLEKSRLLSDRFSAERPKGSFSTLEIQRTEQGDSAMYLCASSLEGGAGYYEQYFGPGTRLTVT.